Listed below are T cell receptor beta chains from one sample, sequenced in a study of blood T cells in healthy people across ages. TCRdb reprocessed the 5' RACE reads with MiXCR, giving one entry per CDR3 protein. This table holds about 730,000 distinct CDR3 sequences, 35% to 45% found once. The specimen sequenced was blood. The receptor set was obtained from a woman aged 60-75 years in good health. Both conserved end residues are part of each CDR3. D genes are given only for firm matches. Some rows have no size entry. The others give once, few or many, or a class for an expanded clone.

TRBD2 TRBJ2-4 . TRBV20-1 CSARAGLAGNHLAKNIQYF TGCAGTGCTAGAGCCGGACTAGCGGGTAACCATTTAGCCAAAAACATTCAGTACTTC
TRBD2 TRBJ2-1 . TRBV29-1 CSVAGTSGGNEQFF TGCAGCGTGGCCGGGACTAGCGGGGGAAATGAGCAGTTCTTC
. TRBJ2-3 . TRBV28 CASNPPGWGSSTDTQYF TGTGCCAGCAACCCTCCAGGTTGGGGGTCGAGCACAGATACGCAGTATTTT
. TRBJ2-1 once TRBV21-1 CASSEEKREGDGEQFF TGTGCCAGCAGCGAAGAAAAGCGGGAGGGCGACGGTGAGCAGTTCTTC
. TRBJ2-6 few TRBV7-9 CASSPRSWGIGANVLTF TGTGCCAGCAGCCCAAGGTCGTGGGGGATCGGAGCCAACGTCCTGACTTTC
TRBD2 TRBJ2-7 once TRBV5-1 CASGLGPGLAGGRSSYNEQYF TGCGCCAGCGGCTTGGGGCCTGGACTAGCGGGAGGACGGAGCTCCTACAATGAGCAGTACTTC
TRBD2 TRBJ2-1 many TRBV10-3 CAISRLAGEDEQFF TGTGCCATCAGCCGACTAGCGGGAGAGGATGAGCAGTTCTTC
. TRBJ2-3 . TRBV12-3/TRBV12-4 CASSLANRDFNTDTQYF TGTGCCAGCAGTTTAGCGAACCGGGACTTCAACACAGATACGCAGTATTTT
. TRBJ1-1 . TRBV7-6 CASSLEADTTEAFF TGTGCCAGCAGCTTAGAGGCAGACACCACTGAAGCTTTCTTT
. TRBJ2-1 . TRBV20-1 CSARLSRGGPFSHNEQFF TGCAGTGCTAGGTTGAGCAGGGGAGGGCCCTTCTCTCACAATGAGCAGTTCTTC
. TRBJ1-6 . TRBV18 CASSPQDSYNSPLHF TGTGCCAGCTCACCTCAGGACTCCTATAATTCACCCCTCCACTTT
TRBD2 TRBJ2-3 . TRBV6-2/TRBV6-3 CASSGLTSGSITDTQYF TGTGCCAGCAGTGGGTTGACTAGCGGGAGCATCACAGATACGCAGTATTTT
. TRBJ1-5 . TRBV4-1 CAGSQGPGRGQPQHF TGCGCCGGCAGCCAAGGGCCGGGGCGCGGACAGCCCCAGCATTTT
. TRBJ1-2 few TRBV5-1 CASNLRASDYGYTF TGCGCCAGCAACCTCAGGGCCTCAGACTATGGCTACACCTTC
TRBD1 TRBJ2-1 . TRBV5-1 CASSPIMDRYNEQFF TGCGCCAGCAGCCCCATAATGGACAGGTACAATGAGCAGTTCTTC
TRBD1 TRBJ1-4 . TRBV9 CASSVAQGRGEKLFF TGTGCCAGCAGCGTTGCACAGGGGCGTGGCGAAAAACTGTTTTTT
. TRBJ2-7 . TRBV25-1 CASSESGRPSSYEQYF TGTGCCAGCAGTGAATCAGGCAGGCCTAGCTCCTACGAGCAGTACTTC
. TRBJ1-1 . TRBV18 CASSPAGLDTEAFF TGTGCCAGCTCACCCGCAGGGTTGGACACTGAAGCTTTCTTT
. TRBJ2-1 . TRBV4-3 CASSQVVVSTRYSNEQFF TGCGCCAGCAGCCAAGTGGTAGTCTCCACTCGTTACTCCAATGAGCAGTTCTTC
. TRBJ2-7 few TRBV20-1 CSARGWQSYEQYF TGCAGTGCTAGGGGGTGGCAGTCCTACGAGCAGTACTTC
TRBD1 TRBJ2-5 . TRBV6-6 CASRARQGQETQYF TGTGCCAGCAGGGCCCGACAGGGTCAGGAGACCCAGTACTTC
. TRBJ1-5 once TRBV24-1 CASTRGAGQPQHF TGTGCCTCCACCCGAGGGGCCGGTCAGCCCCAGCATTTT
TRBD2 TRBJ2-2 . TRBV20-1 CSASTSGYTGELFF TGCAGTGCATCTACTAGCGGATACACCGGGGAGCTGTTTTTT
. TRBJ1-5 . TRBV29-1 CSVGGSVYQPQHF TGCAGCGTTGGCGGCAGCGTGTATCAGCCCCAGCATTTT
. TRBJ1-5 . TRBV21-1 CASAQPQHF TGTGCCTCCGCCCAGCCCCAGCATTTT
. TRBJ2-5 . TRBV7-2 CASSLGGTEGSYNEQYF TGTGCCAGCAGCTTAGGGGGGACGGAGGGTTCCTACAATGAGCAGTACTTC
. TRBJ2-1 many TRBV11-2 CASSPRLGRREFF TGTGCCAGCAGCCCCCGGCTGGGACGAAGGGAGTTCTTC
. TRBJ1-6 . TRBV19 CASSLEEWGSPLHF TGTGCCAGTAGTCTCGAAGAATGGGGTTCACCCCTCCACTTT
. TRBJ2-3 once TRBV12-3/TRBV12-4 CASSLGGGGPTDTQYF TGTGCCAGCAGTTTAGGGGGCGGGGGCCCCACAGATACGCAGTATTTT
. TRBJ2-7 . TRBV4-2 CASSQVGGMGLRISYEQYF TGTGCCAGCAGCCAAGTAGGGGGGATGGGACTGAGAATCTCCTACGAGCAGTACTTC
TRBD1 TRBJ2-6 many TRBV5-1 CASSNRGTAGANVLTF TGCGCCAGCAGCAACAGGGGAACTGCTGGGGCCAACGTCCTGACTTTC
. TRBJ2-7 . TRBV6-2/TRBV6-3 CASSSRTFHEQYF TGTGCCAGCAGTTCCCGGACATTCCACGAGCAGTACTTC